This entry lists 21 T cell receptor beta chains sequenced from one sample in a study of T cells after yellow fever vaccination. MiXCR, applied by TCRdb to the 5' RACE reads, yields one record per CDR3 protein. The table lists a few hundred thousand distinct CDR3 sequences, about 4% of them singletons. This material consisted of PBMCs, taken 5 days after the yellow fever booster vaccination. Receptors were obtained from a man aged 18 to 30 who received the YFV17D yellow fever vaccine.

The chain recombines TRBV7-6 with TRBJ2-2; D is possibly TRBD1 (5 bases). The V gene's germline CDR1 is SGHVS and CDR2 FNYEAQ. This CDR3 comprises 14 residues. Trimming cost V 2 bases and J 8 bases, with 12 bases left between them. As DNA, the CDR3 is TGTGCCAGCAGCTTACAGGGCGGCCTGGGGGAGCTGTTTTTT. It codes for CASSLQGGLGELFF.

The chain joins TRBV7-2 to TRBJ2-4; no clear D gene. CDR1 and CDR2 (germline): SGHTA, FQGNSA. This CDR3 comprises 13 residues. V was trimmed by 0 bases and J by 8 bases, leaving 8 bases between them. This chain's CDR3 is CASSLARSDIQYF. The DNA of the CDR3 is TGTGCCAGCAGCTTAGCCAGGAGCGACATTCAGTACTTC. The variable domain in full, completed from reference TRBV7-2 and TRBJ2-4, reads GAGVSQSPSNKVTEKGKDVELRCDPISGHTALYWYRQSLGQGLEFLIYFQGNSAPDKSGLPSDRFSAERTGGSVSTLTIQRTQQEDSAVYLCASSLARSDIQYFGAGTRLSVL.

This clonotype was counted a few times. The rearrangement links TRBV20-1 to TRBJ1-4; D might be TRBD1 (6 bases). Germline CDR1 is DFQATT and CDR2 is SNEGSKA (reference sequence). Between the trimmed V and J ends, which lost 7 bases and 10 bases, there was a span of 13 bases. CDR3 size: 11 residues. The CDR3 coding sequence is TGCAGTGTTCACGGACAGACAAAACTGTTTTTT. The encoded protein is CSVHGQTKLFF.

This clonotype has more than one count but fewer than ten. This sequence joins TRBV28 and TRBJ1-2; D is unclear. CDR3 length: 14 residues. Trimming cost V 3 bases and J 1 base, with 9 bases left between them. Looked up from germline, CDR1 is MDHEN and CDR2 is SYDVKM. In DNA form, the CDR3 reads TGTGCCAGCAGTTTTTTAGGACTTAACTATGGCTACACCTTC. Its translation: CASSFLGLNYGYTF.

This clonotype was seen only a few times. CDR3 in amino acids: CAVPAGSSEQYV. The CDR3 DNA follows: TGTGCCGTTCCGGCGGGGAGCAGCGAGCAGTACGTC. The chain uses TRBV12-3 or TRBV12-4 and TRBJ2-7, with a weak D call TRBD2 (6 bases). The CDR3 sequence is 12 residues long. V was cut by 11 bases and J by 6 bases, with 17 bases left in between.

This clonotype has just a few counts. CDR3: CASSPGILTEQYF. The CDR3 DNA follows: TGTGCCAGCAGCCCCGGCATCCTAACCGAGCAGTACTTC. V usage is TRBV7-3 and J usage is TRBJ2-7; D remains unclear. V lost 5 bases to trimming and J lost 6 bases, with 14 bases between them. Germline V gene data show CDR1 as SGHTA and CDR2 as FQGTGA. This CDR3 contains 13 residues.

The rearrangement joins TRBV5-4 to TRBJ2-3; D is possibly TRBD1 (5 bases). Trimming left V 3 bases short and J 4 bases short, with 15 bases between. The length of the CDR3 is 15 residues. Germline V gives CDR1 SGHNT, CDR2 YYREEE (reference sequence). The CDR3 protein is CASSYSGSDPDTQYF. CDR3 bases: TGTGCCAGCAGCTATTCAGGGTCGGATCCAGATACGCAGTATTTT.

Many counts were recorded for this clonotype. V usage is TRBV7-3 and J usage is TRBJ2-2; D ambiguous. Germline-derived CDR1 and CDR2 are SGHTA and FQGTGA. V lost 1 base and J 3 bases, leaving 6 bases between the germline ends. The CDR3 has 14 amino acids. The CDR3 spells CASSLNRYTGELFF. For the CDR3, the DNA is TGTGCCAGCAGCTTAAATAGATACACCGGGGAGCTGTTTTTT.

This clonotype came up a few times. This chain uses TRBV4-3 with TRBJ1-2, with D uncertain. The CDR3 contains 15 residues. With 2 bases removed from V and 5 bases from J, the gap between germline ends came to 15 bases. CDR1 LGHNA and CDR2 YSLEER come from the germline V gene. The CDR3 DNA sequence: TGCGCCAGCAGCCAACGGGGAGCCGTCCTTTATGGCTACACCTTC. It translates to CASSQRGAVLYGYTF.

This clonotype showed up just a few times. The chain links TRBV5-6 to TRBJ1-5; D is uncertain. The CDR3 contains 15 residues. Germline V gene sequence: CDR1 SGHDT, CDR2 YYEEEE. V was shortened by 5 bases and J by 11 bases, with 23 bases between the two germline ends. The CDR3 sequence is CASSTVEAGILTQHF. In DNA form, the CDR3 reads TGTGCCAGCAGTACCGTCGAGGCGGGGATTTTGACCCAGCATTTT.

This clonotype appeared many times. CDR3: CASSLEGSSSYNEQFF. CDR3 sequence (DNA): TGTGCCAGCAGTTTAGAAGGGAGCAGCTCCTACAATGAGCAGTTCTTC. V gene TRBV12-3 or TRBV12-4 combines with J gene TRBJ2-1; D perhaps matches TRBD2 (5 bases). This CDR3 contains 16 residues. V lost 1 base to trimming and J lost 0 bases, with 10 bases between them.

This clonotype was detected only a few times. The rearrangement joins TRBV5-1 to TRBJ1-4; D gene ambiguous. This CDR3 region has 15 residues. CDR1 and CDR2 (germline): SGHRS, YFSETQ. V dropped 4 bases and J dropped 8 bases, with 18 bases sitting between them. The chain's CDR3 is CASSDPMSGSEKLFF. CDR3 coding DNA: TGCGCCAGCAGCGACCCCATGAGCGGGTCGGAAAAACTGTTTTTT.

This chain connects TRBV2 to TRBJ2-2, with 9 nucleotides matching TRBD1. With V trimmed by 7 bases and J by 1 base, 1 base remained unmatched. Per the germline V gene, CDR1 is SNHLY and CDR2 is FYNNEI. The CDR3 has 14 residues. In DNA, the CDR3 is TGTGCCAGCAACAGGGGGCTGAACACCGGGGAGCTGTTTTTT. This encodes CASNRGLNTGELFF. The full variable domain, completed using reference TRBV2 and TRBJ2-2, is EPEVTQTPSHQVTQMGQEVILRCVPISNHLYFYWYRQILGQKVEFLVSFYNNEISEKSEIFDDQFSVERPDGSNFTLKIRSTKLEDSAMYFCASNRGLNTGELFFGEGSRLTVL.

This clonotype was observed many times. V and J are TRBV20-1 and TRBJ1-3; 7 bases agree with TRBD1. The V gene end was trimmed by 3 bases and the J gene end by 2 bases; junction bases not matched to a gene: 7. The germline V gene encodes CDR1 DFQATT and CDR2 SNEGSKA (reference sequence). The CDR3 runs 15 residues. CDR3 protein: CSARVTTGAGNTIYF. The DNA of the CDR3 is TGCAGTGCTAGGGTTACCACAGGGGCTGGAAACACCATATATTTT.

The chain is built from TRBV23-1 and TRBJ1-4; TRBD1 is a possible D gene (6 bases). TRBV23-1 is assigned to the ORF class and has an uncertain function. The V and J ends lost 0 bases and 8 bases respectively, with 16 bases between them. The CDR3 contains 16 residues. The CDR3 nucleotides are TGCGCCAGCAGTCAATCCCAGGGGTTATCGTTCGAAAAACTGTTTTTT. This codes for CASSQSQGLSFEKLFF.

This clonotype was counted ten times or more. The chain couples TRBV4-3 to TRBJ1-4; no firm D call. The CDR3 is made up of 18 amino acids. The V gene's germline CDR1 is LGHNA and CDR2 YSLEER. V lost 0 bases to trimming and J lost 6 bases, with 20 bases between them. In DNA, the CDR3 is TGCGCCAGCAGCCAAGATAAGCCTCTGCGGAGAGAGGATGAAAAACTGTTTTTT. This gives the protein CASSQDKPLRREDEKLFF.

This clonotype was observed at least ten times. The rearrangement links TRBV7-2 to TRBJ2-3; D is undetermined. Germline loops: CDR1 SGHTA, CDR2 FQGNSA. V gave up 2 bases and J gave up 1 base, with 7 bases separating them. This CDR3 spans 14 amino acids. The CDR3 region has the DNA TGTGCCAGCAGCTTAAACGGACGCACAGATACGCAGTATTTT. It codes for CASSLNGRTDTQYF.

Only a few counts were recorded for this clonotype. The gene calls are TRBV5-1 and TRBJ2-5; tentatively, D is TRBD2 (6 bases). Per the germline V gene, CDR1 is SGHRS and CDR2 is YFSETQ. V lost 1 base to trimming and J lost 5 bases, with 15 bases between them. CDR3 size: 15 residues. The DNA for the CDR3 is TGCGCCAGCAGCTTGTTGTCTAGCGCTCTCGAGACCCAGTACTTC. Translating it yields CASSLLSSALETQYF.

This clonotype occurred a few times. The chain couples TRBV6-2 or TRBV6-3 to TRBJ2-7; no definite D call. CDR1 and CDR2 (germline): MNHEY, SVGEGT. There are 11 residues in the CDR3. V dropped 5 bases and J dropped 0 bases, with 2 bases sitting between them. The CDR3 sequence is CASSASYEQYF. The CDR3 coding sequence is TGTGCCAGCAGTGCCTCCTACGAGCAGTACTTC.

Many counts were recorded for this clonotype. The CDR3, as DNA: TGTGCCACCAGCAGAATCCAAGAGACCCAGTACTTC. As protein: CATSRIQETQYF. J is TRBJ2-5 and V is TRBV15; no clear D. The CDR3 runs 12 residues. Trimming pared 2 bases from V and 1 base from J, leaving 2 bases between. Germline V CDR1 and CDR2: LNHNV, YYDKDF (reference sequence).

The chain recombines TRBV7-9 with TRBJ2-7; the D gene could be TRBD1 or TRBD2 (5 bases each). This CDR3 region has 13 residues. V lost 0 bases and J lost 5, with 8 bases in between. Germline loops: CDR1 SEHNR, CDR2 FQNEAQ (reference sequence). CDR3 sequence reads: CASSLAGTDEQYF. The CDR3 DNA is TGTGCCAGCAGCTTAGCTGGGACGGACGAGCAGTACTTC.